This T cell receptor beta chain derives from a study of OX40 agonist ivuxolimab in advanced cancers. Background for the entire study: Ivuxolimab was an agonistic, fully human IgG2 monoclonal antibody directed against OX40 (CD134), a costimulatory receptor. Intravenous ivuxolimab was administered to patients every 2 weeks at six dose levels: 0.01, 0.1, 0.3, 1.5, 3 and 10 mg/kg. Of the approximately 54 patients in dose escalation, about 19 had hepatocellular carcinoma, about 15 had melanoma, 9 had renal cell carcinoma and 9 had head and neck cancer. Partial responses occurred in three dose-escalation patients: two with cutaneous melanoma and one with hepatocellular carcinoma. Prior anti-PD-1, anti-PD-L1 or anti-CTLA-4 therapy was permitted, and checkpoint inhibitors had been received by about 37% of dose-escalation patients. The monotherapy dose-escalation portion (N ≈ 56 patients) of the phase I ivuxolimab trial is reported in the paper. Peripheral TCRbeta sequencing was intended to test whether TCR sequence diversity was altered and clonal T-cell expansion was caused by ivuxolimab. In the dose-escalation cohort, around 80% of patients were male, and the mean age was 60 years with a range of about 23 to 79.

General study outcomes and caveats: At doses from 0.1 to 3.0 mg/kg, clonal expansion was seen in both CD4+ and CD8+ blood T cells between baseline and week 6. On average, CD8+ T cells showed more expanded clones than CD4+ T cells after ivuxolimab. Low levels of normalized T-cell clonal expansion were also seen in some patients who did not respond. The antigen specificity of the peripheral T cells that underwent clonal expansion was not determined. Partial responders in the 0.1-3.0 mg/kg groups had among the lowest normalized peripheral clonal expansion, especially among CD8+ T cells.

Patients with a history of autoimmune disease or receiving systemic immunosuppression were excluded from the trial. Peripheral blood for TCR sequencing was collected from all dose cohorts at baseline, on cycle 4 day 1, and on cycle 7 day 1. The samples were taken from a phase I, first-in-human, multicenter, open-label dose-escalation trial of ivuxolimab. Adults with locally advanced or metastatic head and neck squamous cell, hepatocellular, melanoma or renal cell carcinoma were enrolled in the trial. Before TCR sequencing, CD4+ T cells and CD8+ T cells were sorted from peripheral blood as separate populations. For sequencing of the TCRbeta CDR3 region, genomic DNA was extracted from the sorted cells. The immunoSEQ Assay was used to sequence the TCRbeta CDR3 regions. TCRdb limited this immuneACCESS table to in-frame rearrangements with V and J called. A share of clones is missing; checked studies link under half to unresolved V genes, and the rest is unexplained. The sample yields tens of thousands of clones; roughly 94% were counted once. Approximately 11% of the sample rests with the top ten.

This clone has a handful of counts. Its target antigen remains unknown. Per-base quality was not reported, and no clone a single base away is much larger than it. This TCR came from an adult with an advanced solid tumor such as melanoma, head and neck, liver or kidney cancer. The sample in question was CD4+ or CD8+ T cells sorted from blood, obtained in a trial of the OX40 agonist ivuxolimab.

The nucleotides are TGTGCCAGCAGTGACCGGGACAACACTGAAGCTTTCTTT. This yields the protein CASSDRDNTEAFF. The V gene is TRBV6-4 and the J gene is TRBJ1-1; the D region possibly corresponds to TRBD1 (5 bases align). CDR1 MRHNA and CDR2 SNTAGT were looked up in the germline V gene. The CDR3, cysteine through phenylalanine, is 13 amino acids long. Left in the record is the CDR3 DNA by itself, 39 bases read in frame from the first base. V drops 2 bases and J drops 2 bases, leaving 6 bases in between.